This T cell receptor beta chain was retrieved from a study of shared clonotypes between healthy human individuals. This clone has ten or more counts. V was shortened by 4 bases and J by 4 bases, with 11 bases between the two germline ends. The length of the CDR3 is 13 residues. Germline V gene sequence: CDR1 SNHLY, CDR2 FYNNEI. Some clones are missing from TCRdb's copy, which holds only in-frame ones; the method was immunoSEQ multiplex PCR. The table lists hundreds of thousands of clones, less than 80% of them singletons. The chain is built from TRBV2 and TRBJ2-7; no definite D call. The source is a woman aged 25 to 39 in good health. The sequenced sample was memory CD4+ T cells sorted from blood. Subset of the sample: CD45RA-negative fraction. The CDR3 sequence: CASSGPTPYEQYF. In DNA form, the CDR3 reads TGTGCCAGCAGTGGCCCGACACCGTACGAGCAGTACTTC.